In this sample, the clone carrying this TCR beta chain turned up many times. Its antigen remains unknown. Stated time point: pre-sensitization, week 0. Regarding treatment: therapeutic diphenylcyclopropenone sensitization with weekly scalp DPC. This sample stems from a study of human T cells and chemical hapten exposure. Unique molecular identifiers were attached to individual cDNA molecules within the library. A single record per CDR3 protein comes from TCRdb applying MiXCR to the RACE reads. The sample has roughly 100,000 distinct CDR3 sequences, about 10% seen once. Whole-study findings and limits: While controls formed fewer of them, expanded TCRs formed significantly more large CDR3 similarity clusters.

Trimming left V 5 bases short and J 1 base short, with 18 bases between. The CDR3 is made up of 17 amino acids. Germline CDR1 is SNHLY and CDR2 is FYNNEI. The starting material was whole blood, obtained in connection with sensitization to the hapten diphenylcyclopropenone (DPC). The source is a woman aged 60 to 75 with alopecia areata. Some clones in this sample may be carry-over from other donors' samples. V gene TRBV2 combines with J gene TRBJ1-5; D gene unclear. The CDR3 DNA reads TGTGCCAGCAGTCTAGAAAGGGATTTTTCGAGCAATCAGCCCCAGCATTTT. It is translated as CASSLERDFSSNQPQHF.